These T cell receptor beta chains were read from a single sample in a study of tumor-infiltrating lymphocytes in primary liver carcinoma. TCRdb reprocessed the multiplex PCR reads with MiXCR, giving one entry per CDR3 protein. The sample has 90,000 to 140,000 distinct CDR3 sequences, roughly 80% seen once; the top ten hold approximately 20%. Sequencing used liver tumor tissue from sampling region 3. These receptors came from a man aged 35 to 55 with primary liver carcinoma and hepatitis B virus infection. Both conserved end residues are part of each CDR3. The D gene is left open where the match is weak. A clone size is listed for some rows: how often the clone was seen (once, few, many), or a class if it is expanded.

cdr3_nt: TGTGCCAGTAGCCCAGAGGGTAAAGTGAACACTGAGGCTTTCTTT; cdr3_aa: CASSPEGKVNTEAFF; clone_size: NA; j_call: TRBJ1-1; v_call: TRBV5-6; d_call: NA
cdr3_nt: TGTACCAGCATCTCCTTAGGGACTAGCGGCGGGAATGAGCAGTTCTTC; cdr3_aa: CTSISLGTSGGNEQFF; clone_size: NA; j_call: TRBJ2-1; v_call: TRBV5-5; d_call: TRBD2
cdr3_nt: TGTGCCACCACTGAAGGAGATTACGACACCGGGGAGCTGTTTTTT; cdr3_aa: CATTEGDYDTGELFF; clone_size: NA; j_call: TRBJ2-2; v_call: TRBV24-1; d_call: NA
cdr3_nt: TGTGCCAGCAGGGGGGGGCGGGACACCGGGGAGCCTTTTTTT; cdr3_aa: CASRGGRDTGEPFF; clone_size: NA; j_call: TRBJ2-2; v_call: TRBV12-3/TRBV12-4; d_call: NA
cdr3_nt: TGTGCCAGCAGCTCATCCCGGGACTCCTCCTACGAGCAGTACTTC; cdr3_aa: CASSSSRDSSYEQYF; clone_size: medium-sized; j_call: TRBJ2-7; v_call: TRBV11-1; d_call: NA
cdr3_nt: TGCAGCATTGACGGGACAGCTAATCAGCCCCAGCATTTT; cdr3_aa: CSIDGTANQPQHF; clone_size: NA; j_call: TRBJ1-5; v_call: TRBV29-1; d_call: TRBD1
cdr3_nt: TGTGCCATCAGGGCCCCCCCCGGAGCTAGCCTTACGTCTGGCGAGCAGTACTTC; cdr3_aa: CAIRAPPGASLTSGEQYF; clone_size: NA; j_call: TRBJ2-7; v_call: TRBV10-3; d_call: NA
cdr3_nt: TGTGCCAACAGTCACGCCGGGGGACAGGGGAACAATGAGCGGTTCTTC; cdr3_aa: CANSHAGGQGNNERFF; clone_size: NA; j_call: TRBJ2-1; v_call: TRBV4-2; d_call: TRBD1
cdr3_nt: TGTGCCAGGAGTGACCTCGGACAAGGATCCACCGGGGAGCAGTTTTTT; cdr3_aa: CARSDLGQGSTGEQFF; clone_size: NA; j_call: TRBJ2-2; v_call: TRBV6-1; d_call: NA
cdr3_nt: TGTGTCAGCAGTTACTCGAGGGACAGGATGAACACTGAAGCTCTCTTT; cdr3_aa: CVSSYSRDRMNTEALF; clone_size: NA; j_call: TRBJ1-1; v_call: TRBV6-2/TRBV6-3; d_call: TRBD1
cdr3_nt: TGTGCCAGCGGTCCCGGGACGCTTAAAGAGACCCAGTATTTC; cdr3_aa: CASGPGTLKETQYF; clone_size: NA; j_call: TRBJ2-5; v_call: TRBV11-2; d_call: NA
cdr3_nt: TGCGCCAGCACCCAGGATCGGGGGACAGTTCTCTTT; cdr3_aa: CASTQDRGTVLF; clone_size: NA; j_call: TRBJ1-1; v_call: TRBV10-2; d_call: TRBD1
cdr3_nt: TGTGCCAGCAGCTTAGGCGTCTCGAACAATGTTCAGTCCTTC; cdr3_aa: CASSLGVSNNVQSF; clone_size: NA; j_call: TRBJ2-1; v_call: TRBV11-3; d_call: NA
cdr3_nt: TGTGCCAGCAGCTTATTAAACAGTGGCGGGAGCCAAACGAACACCGGGGAGCTGTTTTTT; cdr3_aa: CASSLLNSGGSQTNTGELFF; clone_size: once; j_call: TRBJ2-2; v_call: TRBV5-6; d_call: TRBD2
cdr3_nt: TGCATCAGCAGTGACGGAAACTCTGGGGCCAACGTCCTGACTTTC; cdr3_aa: CISSDGNSGANVLTF; clone_size: once; j_call: TRBJ2-6; v_call: TRBV4-3; d_call: NA
cdr3_nt: TGTGCCACCAGTTCCTCAATAAACACTGAAACTTTCTTT; cdr3_aa: CATSSSINTETFF; clone_size: NA; j_call: TRBJ1-1; v_call: TRBV6-5; d_call: NA
cdr3_nt: TGTGCCAGTAGGGACAGGCGAGACACTGAAGCTTCCTTT; cdr3_aa: CASRDRRDTEASF; clone_size: few; j_call: TRBJ1-1; v_call: TRBV19; d_call: TRBD1
cdr3_nt: TGTGTCAGCAGTCGCCGGGGGGGCGAAATCATTCAGTACTTC; cdr3_aa: CVSSRRGGEIIQYF; clone_size: NA; j_call: TRBJ2-4; v_call: TRBV6-2/TRBV6-3; d_call: TRBD2
cdr3_nt: TGCAGCGTTTCCGCAGGGCGGGGCATGGACACTGAACCTTTCTTT; cdr3_aa: CSVSAGRGMDTEPFF; clone_size: NA; j_call: TRBJ1-1; v_call: TRBV29-1; d_call: NA
cdr3_nt: TGTGCCACCAGTGATTGGAAGAGCAGGCAAGAGACCCAATACTTC; cdr3_aa: CATSDWKSRQETQYF; clone_size: NA; j_call: TRBJ2-5; v_call: TRBV24-1; d_call: NA
cdr3_nt: TGTGCCAGCAGCCTTTCCGGGACTAGCTTTGAGACCCAGTACTTC; cdr3_aa: CASSLSGTSFETQYF; clone_size: many; j_call: TRBJ2-5; v_call: TRBV5-4; d_call: TRBD2
cdr3_nt: TGTGCCGACAGCCACGCCGGGGGGCAGGGGAATAATGAGCAGTTCTTC; cdr3_aa: CADSHAGGQGNNEQFF; clone_size: once; j_call: TRBJ2-1; v_call: TRBV4-2; d_call: NA
cdr3_nt: TGTGCCAGCAGCTTATCGTTCGGACAGGGCTTCTCTGTAGGGGCCAACGTCCTGACTTTC; cdr3_aa: CASSLSFGQGFSVGANVLTF; clone_size: NA; j_call: TRBJ2-6; v_call: TRBV7-9; d_call: TRBD1
cdr3_nt: TGCGCCAGCAGCCAGGCAGGGGCAGAGAGGAATTACGGCTACACCTTC; cdr3_aa: CASSQAGAERNYGYTF; clone_size: NA; j_call: TRBJ1-2; v_call: TRBV4-3; d_call: NA
cdr3_nt: TGTGCCAGCAGCTTGATCGAAGGGCAGACCCAGTACTTC; cdr3_aa: CASSLIEGQTQYF; clone_size: many; j_call: TRBJ2-5; v_call: TRBV5-6; d_call: NA
cdr3_nt: TGTGCCAGCAGCCCGACCTCTACCTCTAGCGGGAAGTACACAGATACGCGGTATTTT; cdr3_aa: CASSPTSTSSGKYTDTRYF; clone_size: once; j_call: TRBJ2-3; v_call: TRBV4-2; d_call: TRBD2
cdr3_nt: TGTGCCAGCAGCTTACCAAAAGCCTACGAGCAGTACTTC; cdr3_aa: CASSLPKAYEQYF; clone_size: NA; j_call: TRBJ2-7; v_call: TRBV11-2; d_call: NA
cdr3_nt: TGTGCCAGCAGTTTGACAGGGGGTGCGCCGGACACCGGGGAGCTGTTTTTT; cdr3_aa: CASSLTGGAPDTGELFF; clone_size: NA; j_call: TRBJ2-2; v_call: TRBV6-1; d_call: TRBD1
cdr3_nt: TGTGCCAGCAGTTACTCGTGGGACAGGCATGGCTACACCTTC; cdr3_aa: CASSYSWDRHGYTF; clone_size: NA; j_call: TRBJ1-2; v_call: TRBV6-5; d_call: TRBD1
cdr3_nt: TGCAGCGTTCGGACACGCGGGGAACTGCTTTTT; cdr3_aa: CSVRTRGELLF; clone_size: once; j_call: TRBJ2-2; v_call: TRBV29-1; d_call: NA
cdr3_nt: TGCGGCGCCATGACATCTGGGACCGGCACTTCCTATGAGCAGTACTTC; cdr3_aa: CGAMTSGTGTSYEQYF; clone_size: NA; j_call: TRBJ2-7; v_call: TRBV29-1; d_call: NA
cdr3_nt: TGTGCCGGCAGCATTCCCGGGACCAGCGGGACCAGAAACATTCAGTACTTC; cdr3_aa: CAGSIPGTSGTRNIQYF; clone_size: NA; j_call: TRBJ2-4; v_call: TRBV11-1; d_call: TRBD2
cdr3_nt: TGTGCCAGCAGTGACTCGTACGACACCGGGGAGCTGTTTTTT; cdr3_aa: CASSDSYDTGELFF; clone_size: NA; j_call: TRBJ2-2; v_call: TRBV6-4; d_call: NA
cdr3_nt: TGTGCCAGCAATGAAAGTAATGGGGGGATGACAGAAACGCAGTATTTT; cdr3_aa: CASNESNGGMTETQYF; clone_size: NA; j_call: TRBJ2-3; v_call: TRBV6-1; d_call: NA
cdr3_nt: TGTGCCACCCATCGGCCGCGCTCTGGGACCAATGTCCTGACTTTC; cdr3_aa: CATHRPRSGTNVLTF; clone_size: NA; j_call: TRBJ2-6; v_call: TRBV11-2; d_call: NA
cdr3_nt: TGTGCCAGCAGCCTGACTTTCTCCTCCTACAATGAGCAGTTCTTT; cdr3_aa: CASSLTFSSYNEQFF; clone_size: NA; j_call: TRBJ2-1; v_call: TRBV28; d_call: NA